The rows below give T cell receptor beta chains drawn from one sample of a study of T cells in localized non-small cell lung cancer. Here immunoSEQ multiplex PCR was the method, and the copy in TCRdb shows in-frame clones only, minus some. This table has about 77,000 clones, 88% appearing once. Specimen: peripheral blood, collected before any cancer treatment. These receptors were obtained from a woman between 35 and 75 years old with stage I squamous cell lung carcinoma. Both conserved end residues are part of each CDR3. The order of the fields is V gene, J gene, clone size, D gene, CDR3 protein, CDR3 DNA. A D gene is named only where the DNA matches it firmly. Part of the rows lack a size; the others show once, few, many or a class for expanded clones.

TRBV2,TRBJ2-5,NA,NA,CASSEAGFQETQYF,TGTGCCAGCAGTGAAGCAGGCTTTCAAGAGACCCAGTACTTC
TRBV7-2,TRBJ1-1,NA,NA,CASSHGPNTEAFF,TGTGCCAGCAGCCATGGCCCGAACACTGAAGCTTTCTTT
TRBV11-3,TRBJ1-1,NA,NA,CASSVNRDTEAFF,TGTGCCAGCAGTGTTAACCGGGACACTGAAGCTTTCTTT
TRBV6-5,TRBJ1-1,NA,NA,CASSRTGNTEAFF,TGTGCCAGCAGTCGGACGGGGAACACTGAAGCTTTCTTT
TRBV5-1,TRBJ2-5,NA,TRBD1,CASSFFQGVGAQYF,TGCGCCAGCAGCTTTTTTCAGGGGGTCGGGGCCCAGTACTTC
TRBV27,TRBJ1-6,NA,NA,CASSFVNSPLHF,TGTGCCAGCAGTTTCGTTAATTCACCCCTCCACTTT
TRBV5-1,TRBJ2-2,NA,TRBD1,CASSPAAGGRTGELFF,TGCGCCAGCAGCCCGGCGGCAGGGGGTAGAACCGGGGAGCTGTTTTTT
TRBV6-5,TRBJ1-6,few,TRBD1,CASSYSPGTGGPLHF,TGTGCCAGCAGTTACAGTCCTGGGACAGGGGGTCCCCTCCACTTT
TRBV9,TRBJ2-1,NA,NA,CASSPLVNNEQFF,TGTGCCAGCAGCCCATTGGTGAACAATGAGCAGTTCTTC
TRBV5-5,TRBJ1-4,NA,NA,CASSTDGSPNEKLFF,TGTGCCAGCAGTACCGACGGCTCGCCTAATGAAAAACTGTTTTTT
TRBV20-1,TRBJ2-7,NA,NA,CSAVAYEQYF,TGCAGTGCTGTGGCCTACGAGCAGTACTTC
TRBV7-9,TRBJ2-7,NA,NA,CASSFLGPRGSYEQYF,TGTGCCAGCAGCTTCTTAGGTCCCAGGGGCTCCTACGAGCAGTACTTC
TRBV30,TRBJ1-1,NA,TRBD1,CAWSQQGGWAFF,TGTGCCTGGTCCCAACAGGGGGGTTGGGCTTTCTTT
TRBV5-8,TRBJ1-1,NA,NA,CASSYGNPRAFF,TGTGCCAGCAGCTATGGGAATCCGAGGGCTTTCTTT
TRBV9,TRBJ1-1,NA,NA,CASSVTGMRSEAFF,TGTGCCAGCAGCGTGACGGGAATGAGGTCTGAAGCTTTCTTT
TRBV7-9,TRBJ1-1,NA,NA,CASSLLAGWNTEAFF,TGTGCCAGCAGCTTATTAGCAGGCTGGAACACTGAAGCTTTCTTT